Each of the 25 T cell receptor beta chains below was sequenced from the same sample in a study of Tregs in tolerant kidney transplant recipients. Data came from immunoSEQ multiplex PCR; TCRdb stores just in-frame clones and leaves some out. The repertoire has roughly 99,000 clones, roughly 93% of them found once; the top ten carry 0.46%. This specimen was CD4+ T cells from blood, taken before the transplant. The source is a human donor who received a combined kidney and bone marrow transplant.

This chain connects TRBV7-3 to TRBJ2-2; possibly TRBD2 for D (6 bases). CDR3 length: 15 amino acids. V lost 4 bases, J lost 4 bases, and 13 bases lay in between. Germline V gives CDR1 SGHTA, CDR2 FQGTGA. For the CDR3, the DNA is TGTGCCAGCAGCTACTCCCGGGACTCCACCGGGGAGCTGTTTTTT. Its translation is CASSYSRDSTGELFF.

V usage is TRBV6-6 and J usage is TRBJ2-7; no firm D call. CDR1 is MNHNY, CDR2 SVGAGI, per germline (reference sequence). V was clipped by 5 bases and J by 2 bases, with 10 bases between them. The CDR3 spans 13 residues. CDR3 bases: TGTGCCAGCAGTACCTATATCGCCTACGAGCAGTACTTC. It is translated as CASSTYIAYEQYF.

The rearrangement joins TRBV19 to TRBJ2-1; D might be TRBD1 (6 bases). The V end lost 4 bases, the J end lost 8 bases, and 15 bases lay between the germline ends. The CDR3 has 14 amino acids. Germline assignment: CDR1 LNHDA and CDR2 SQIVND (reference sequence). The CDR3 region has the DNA TGTGCCAGTAGTAGACGGGCAGAGGGGGATGAGCAGTTCTTC. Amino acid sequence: CASSRRAEGDEQFF.

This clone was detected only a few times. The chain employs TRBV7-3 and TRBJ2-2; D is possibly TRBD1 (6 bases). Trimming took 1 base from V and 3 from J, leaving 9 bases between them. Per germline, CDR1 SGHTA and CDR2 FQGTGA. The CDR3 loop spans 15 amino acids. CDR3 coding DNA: TGTGCCAGCAGCTTAAACAGGGATGACACCGGGGAGCTGTTTTTT. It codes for CASSLNRDDTGELFF.

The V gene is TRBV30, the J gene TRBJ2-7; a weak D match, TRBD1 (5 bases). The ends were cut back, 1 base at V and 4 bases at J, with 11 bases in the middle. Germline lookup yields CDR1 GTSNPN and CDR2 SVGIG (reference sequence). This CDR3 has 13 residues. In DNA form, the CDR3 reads TGTGCCTGGAGTGCAGGGATCGGATACGAGCAGTACTTC. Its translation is CAWSAGIGYEQYF.

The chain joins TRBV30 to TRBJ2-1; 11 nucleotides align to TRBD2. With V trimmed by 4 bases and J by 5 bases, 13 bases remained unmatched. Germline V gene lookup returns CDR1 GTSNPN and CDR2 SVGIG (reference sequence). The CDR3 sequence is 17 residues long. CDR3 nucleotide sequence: TGTGCCTGGACCTTTAGCGGGGGGGCGTTCTGGGACAATGAGCAGTTCTTC. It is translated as CAWTFSGGAFWDNEQFF.

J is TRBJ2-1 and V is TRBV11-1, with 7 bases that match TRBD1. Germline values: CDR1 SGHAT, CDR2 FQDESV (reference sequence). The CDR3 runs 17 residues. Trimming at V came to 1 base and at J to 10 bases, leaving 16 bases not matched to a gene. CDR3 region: CASSLERPGQYQREQFF. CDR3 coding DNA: TGTGCCAGCAGCTTAGAACGTCCGGGACAGTATCAGAGGGAGCAGTTCTTC.

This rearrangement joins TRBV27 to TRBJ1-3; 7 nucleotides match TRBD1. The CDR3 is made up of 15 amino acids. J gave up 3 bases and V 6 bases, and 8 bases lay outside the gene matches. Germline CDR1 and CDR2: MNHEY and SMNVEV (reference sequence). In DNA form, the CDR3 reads TGTGCCAGCAGGCCGACAGGGCTTAGTGGAAACACCATATATTTT. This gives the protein CASRPTGLSGNTIYF.

This chain's CDR3 is CASSPRQGYIGYTF. The CDR3 region has the DNA TGTGCCAGCAGCCCTCGACAGGGTTACATTGGCTACACCTTC. The V gene is TRBV14, the J gene TRBJ1-2; 7 bases line up with TRBD1. Per the germline V gene, CDR1 is SGHDN and CDR2 is FVKESK. This CDR3 has 14 residues. The ends lost 4 bases at V and 7 bases at J; junction bases unmatched: 9. The whole variable domain, filled in from reference TRBV14 and TRBJ1-2, reads EAGVTQFPSHSVIEKGQTVTLRCDPISGHDNLYWYRRVMGKEIKFLLHFVKESKQDESGMPNNRFLAERTGGTYSTLKVQPAELEDSGVYFCASSPRQGYIGYTFGSGTRLTVV.

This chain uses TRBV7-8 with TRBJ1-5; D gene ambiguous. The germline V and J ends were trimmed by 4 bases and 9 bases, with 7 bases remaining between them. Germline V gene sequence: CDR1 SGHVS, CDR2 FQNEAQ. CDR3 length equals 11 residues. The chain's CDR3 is CASSSSGPQHF. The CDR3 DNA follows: TGTGCCAGCAGCTCCTCGGGGCCCCAGCATTTT.

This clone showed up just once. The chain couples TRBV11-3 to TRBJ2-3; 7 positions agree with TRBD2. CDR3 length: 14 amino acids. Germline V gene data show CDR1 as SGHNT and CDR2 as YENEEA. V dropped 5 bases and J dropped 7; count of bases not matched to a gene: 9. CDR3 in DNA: TGTGCCAGCAGCCCAGGACTAGTAACAAATACGCAGTATTTT. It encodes CASSPGLVTNTQYF.

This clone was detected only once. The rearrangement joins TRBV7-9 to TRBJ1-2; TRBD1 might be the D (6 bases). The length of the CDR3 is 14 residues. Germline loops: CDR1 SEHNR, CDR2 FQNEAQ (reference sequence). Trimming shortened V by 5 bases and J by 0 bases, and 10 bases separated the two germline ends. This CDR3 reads CASSQGQSNYGYTF. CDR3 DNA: TGTGCCAGCAGCCAAGGACAGTCTAACTATGGCTACACCTTC.

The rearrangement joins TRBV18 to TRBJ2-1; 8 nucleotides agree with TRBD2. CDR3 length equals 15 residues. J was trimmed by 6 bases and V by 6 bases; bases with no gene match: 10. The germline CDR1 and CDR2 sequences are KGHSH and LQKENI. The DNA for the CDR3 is TGTGCCAGCTCCCCCGGGACTAGGGGGTCCAATGAGCAGTTCTTC. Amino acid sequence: CASSPGTRGSNEQFF.

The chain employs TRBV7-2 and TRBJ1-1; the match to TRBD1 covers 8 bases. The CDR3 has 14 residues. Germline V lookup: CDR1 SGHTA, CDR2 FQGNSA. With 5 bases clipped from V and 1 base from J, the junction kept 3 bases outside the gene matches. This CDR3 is CASSPGQGNTEAFF. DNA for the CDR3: TGTGCCAGCAGCCCTGGACAGGGGAACACTGAAGCTTTCTTT.

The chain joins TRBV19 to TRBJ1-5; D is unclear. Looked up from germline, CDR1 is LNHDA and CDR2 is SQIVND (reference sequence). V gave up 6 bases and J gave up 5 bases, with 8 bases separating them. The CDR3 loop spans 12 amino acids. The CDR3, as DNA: TGTGCCAGTAGCAACCGGGATCAGCCCCAGCATTTT. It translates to CASSNRDQPQHF.

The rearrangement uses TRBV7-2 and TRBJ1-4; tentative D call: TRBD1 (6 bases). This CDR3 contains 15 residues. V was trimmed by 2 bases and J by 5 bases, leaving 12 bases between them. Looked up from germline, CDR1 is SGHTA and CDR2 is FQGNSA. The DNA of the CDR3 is TGTGCCAGCAGCTTACCATTTCAGGGGAATGAAAAACTGTTTTTT. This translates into CASSLPFQGNEKLFF.

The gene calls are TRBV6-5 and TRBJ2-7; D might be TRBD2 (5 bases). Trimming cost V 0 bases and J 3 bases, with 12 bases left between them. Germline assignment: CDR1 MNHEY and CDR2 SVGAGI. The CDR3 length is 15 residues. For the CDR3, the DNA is TGTGCCAGCAGTTACTCGAGTTTAAGCGGCTACGAGCAGTACTTC. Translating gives CASSYSSLSGYEQYF.

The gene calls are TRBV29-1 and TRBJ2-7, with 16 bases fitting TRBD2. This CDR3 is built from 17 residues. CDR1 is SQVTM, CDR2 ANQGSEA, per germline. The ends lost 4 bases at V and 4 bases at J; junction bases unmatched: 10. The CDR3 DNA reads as TGCAGCGTTGGCGGGACTAGCGGGGGGGAAGTACGATACGAGCAGTACTTC. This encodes CSVGGTSGGEVRYEQYF.

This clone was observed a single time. The CDR3 reads CASSQATSGRAIIQYF. CDR3 nucleotide sequence: TGTGCCAGCAGCCAGGCGACTAGCGGGAGGGCCATCATTCAGTACTTC. The J gene is TRBJ2-4, the V gene TRBV4-2, with 14 bases fitting TRBD2. CDR3 length: 16 residues. The V gene's germline CDR1 is LGHNA and CDR2 YNFKEQ. V shed 3 bases and J 9 bases; nucleotides not matched to a gene: 7.

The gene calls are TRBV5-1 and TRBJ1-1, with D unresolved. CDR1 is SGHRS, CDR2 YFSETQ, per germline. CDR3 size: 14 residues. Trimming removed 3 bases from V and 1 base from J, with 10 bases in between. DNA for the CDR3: TGCGCCAGCAGCTCACAATCAGAGAACACTGAAGCTTTCTTT. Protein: CASSSQSENTEAFF.

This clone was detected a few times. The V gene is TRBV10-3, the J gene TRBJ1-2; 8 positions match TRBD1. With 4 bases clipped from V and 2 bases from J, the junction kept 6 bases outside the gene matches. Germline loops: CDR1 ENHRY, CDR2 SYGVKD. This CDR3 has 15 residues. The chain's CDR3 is CAISATGTGNYGYTF. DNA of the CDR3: TGTGCCATCAGTGCTACCGGGACAGGCAACTATGGCTACACCTTC.

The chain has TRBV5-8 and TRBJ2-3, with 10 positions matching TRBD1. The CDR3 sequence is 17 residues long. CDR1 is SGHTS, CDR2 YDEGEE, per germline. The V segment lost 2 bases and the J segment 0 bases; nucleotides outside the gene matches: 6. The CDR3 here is CASSFERQGASTDTQYF. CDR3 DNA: TGTGCCAGCAGCTTTGAGCGACAGGGGGCCAGCACAGATACGCAGTATTTT.

The CDR3: CASSRDRQNEKLFF. The CDR3 DNA reads TGTGCCAGCAGCCGGGACAGGCAAAATGAAAAACTGTTTTTT. The chain has TRBV6-9 and TRBJ1-4, with TRBD1 matching 8 bases. The CDR3 totals 14 residues. With 6 bases clipped from V and 5 bases from J, the junction kept 5 bases outside the gene matches. The germline V gene encodes CDR1 MNHGY and CDR2 SVAAGI.

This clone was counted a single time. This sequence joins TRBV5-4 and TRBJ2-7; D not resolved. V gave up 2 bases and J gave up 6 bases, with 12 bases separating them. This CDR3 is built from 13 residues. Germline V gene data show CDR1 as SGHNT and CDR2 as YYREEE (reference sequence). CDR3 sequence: CASSFSATAEQYF. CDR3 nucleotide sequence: TGTGCCAGCAGCTTCAGCGCAACTGCCGAGCAGTACTTC.

The CDR3 region is CASSYTTGAQPQHF. The DNA of the CDR3 is TGTGCCAGCAGTTACACAACAGGGGCTCAGCCCCAGCATTTT. The V gene is TRBV6-6, the J gene TRBJ1-5, with 7 bases fitting TRBD1. V shed 2 bases and J 6 bases; nucleotides not matched to a gene: 4. The CDR3 covers 14 residues. CDR1 is MNHNY and CDR2 is SVGAGI in the germline V gene (reference sequence).